Below, 29 T cell receptor beta chains from the same sample are listed, as sequenced in a study of blood T cell repertoires in COVID-19. The table came from immunoSEQ multiplex PCR; TCRdb's copy has only in-frame clones and leaves some out. The data hold around 280,000 clones, with approximately 90% observed a single time. Specimen: PBMCs or T cells enriched from blood (not recorded which). These TCRs come from a woman between 35 and 50 years old who had recovered from COVID-19.

Remarks on this clone: This sequence may be a read error, since a much larger clone differs from it by one base. This chain uses TRBV11-2 with TRBJ1-1; the D is unclear. This CDR3 contains 13 residues. Between the trimmed V and J ends, which lost 2 bases and 1 base, there was a span of 5 bases. The germline CDR1 and CDR2 sequences are SGHAT and FQNNGV. CDR3 sequence: CASSLQENTEAFF. The CDR3 coding sequence is TGTGCCAGCAGCTTACAGGAGAACACTGAAGCTTTCTTT.

The chain carries TRBV10-3 and TRBJ2-1; 16 bases match TRBD2. CDR1 and CDR2 from the germline V gene are ENHRY and SYGVKD. The CDR3 loop spans 16 amino acids. The junction had 1 base not matched to a gene; V was cut back by 0 bases and J by 8 bases. The CDR3 loop reads CAISESGLAGGYEQFF. CDR3 DNA sequence: TGTGCCATCAGTGAGTCGGGACTAGCGGGAGGGTATGAGCAGTTCTTC.

The chain employs TRBV28 and TRBJ2-7; 7 nucleotides agree with TRBD1. Trimming at V came to 6 bases and at J to 1 base, leaving 9 bases not matched to a gene. The CDR3 contains 15 residues. Germline V gene data show CDR1 as MDHEN and CDR2 as SYDVKM. The CDR3 loop reads CASSRSGTVSYEQYF. The CDR3 nucleotides are TGTGCCAGCAGCCGATCCGGGACAGTATCCTACGAGCAGTACTTC.

The chain recombines TRBV11-2 with TRBJ2-3, with 7 bases fitting TRBD2. The germline V gene encodes CDR1 SGHAT and CDR2 FQNNGV. This CDR3 spans 14 amino acids. V lost 1 base to trimming and J lost 4 bases; unmatched junction nucleotides: 2. CDR3 in DNA: TGTGCCAGCAGCTTAGTCGGGAGGTCAGATACGCAGTATTTT. Protein: CASSLVGRSDTQYF.

This clone was recorded a few times. The genes are TRBV5-4 and TRBJ2-7; 13 bases match TRBD2. The CDR3 has 16 residues. The V gene's germline CDR1 is SGHNT and CDR2 YYREEE (reference sequence). Losses at the gene ends were 4 bases for V and 4 bases for J; bases not matched to a gene: 8. In nucleotides, the CDR3 is TGTGCCAGCAGCAGTCTCGGGACTAGCGGGACATACGAGCAGTACTTC. This gives the protein CASSSLGTSGTYEQYF.

The CDR3 sequence: CASSQEVYGVHEQYF. The CDR3 nucleotides are TGCGCCAGCAGCCAAGAAGTTTACGGAGTCCACGAGCAGTACTTC. The chain couples TRBV4-3 to TRBJ2-7, with unresolved D. There are 15 residues in the CDR3. V dropped 0 bases and J dropped 5 bases, with 14 bases sitting between them. Germline assignment: CDR1 LGHNA and CDR2 YSLEER.

V usage is TRBV30 and J usage is TRBJ2-1; 11 bases fit TRBD2. CDR1 and CDR2 from the germline V gene are GTSNPN and SVGIG (reference sequence). The CDR3 is made up of 13 amino acids. With V trimmed by 8 bases and J by 10 bases, 10 bases remained unmatched. CDR3 DNA: TGTGCCCGATTAGCGGGAGGGCCGGGAGAGCAGTTCTTC. It specifies CARLAGGPGEQFF.

This clone has a handful of counts. The rearrangement uses TRBV6-5 and TRBJ2-7, with 8 bases matching TRBD2. This CDR3 contains 16 residues. V lost 0 bases, J lost 4 bases, and 8 bases stayed unmatched. From germline, CDR1 is MNHEY and CDR2 SVGAGI. The CDR3 region is CASSYSIGSGSYEQYF. Written as DNA, the CDR3 is TGTGCCAGCAGTTACTCGATTGGAAGCGGGAGTTACGAGCAGTACTTC.

The V gene is TRBV30, the J gene TRBJ1-1; tentative D call: TRBD1 (6 bases). This CDR3 has 13 amino acids. CDR1 GTSNPN and CDR2 SVGIG come from the germline V gene (reference sequence). Trimming shortened V by 0 bases and J by 6 bases, and 11 bases separated the two germline ends. The CDR3 is CAWSVQGGSEAFF. CDR3 sequence (DNA): TGTGCCTGGAGTGTACAGGGTGGCTCTGAAGCTTTCTTT.

In this sample, this clone turned up a few times. This sequence joins TRBV7-2 and TRBJ2-1; 16 bases match TRBD2. The J segment lost 9 bases and the V segment lost 5 bases, leaving 10 bases of the junction unmatched. The CDR3 runs to 17 residues. Germline V CDR1 and CDR2: SGHTA, FQGNSA. Here the CDR3 DNA reads TGTGCCAGCAGCCCCGAAGGGACTAGCGGGAGGGCCGGTGAGCAGTTCTTC. It is translated as CASSPEGTSGRAGEQFF.

The chain recombines TRBV28 with TRBJ2-3; 14 bases align to TRBD2. J lost 4 bases, V lost 3 bases, and 12 bases had no gene match. The CDR3 is 19 residues long. Germline CDR1 and CDR2: MDHEN and SYDVKM. Here the CDR3 DNA reads TGTGCCAGCAGTTTTCCAACCGGGACTAGCGGGAGAGGAGCAGATACGCAGTATTTT. Amino acids: CASSFPTGTSGRGADTQYF.

The chain employs TRBV5-1 and TRBJ2-7; 12 nucleotides align to TRBD2. CDR1 and CDR2 from the germline V gene are SGHRS and YFSETQ. CDR3 size: 15 residues. V shed 4 bases and J 1 base; nucleotides not matched to a gene: 3. DNA for the CDR3: TGCGCCAGCAGCCTTGGACTAGCGGGATCCTACGAGCAGTACTTC. Amino acid sequence: CASSLGLAGSYEQYF.

The gene calls are TRBV7-9 and TRBJ2-5; 11 positions match TRBD2. Germline V gene data show CDR1 as SEHNR and CDR2 as FQNEAQ (reference sequence). This CDR3 is 14 amino acids long. V was clipped by 2 bases and J by 5 bases; unmatched bases: 1. CDR3 nucleotide sequence: TGTGCCAGCAGCTTATCTAGCGGGAGGGAGACCCAGTACTTC. Encoded protein: CASSLSSGRETQYF. Supplemented by reference TRBV7-9 and TRBJ2-5, the full variable domain reads DTGVSQNPRHKITKRGQNVTFRCDPISEHNRLYWYRQTLGQGPEFLTYFQNEAQLEKSRLLSDRFSAERPKGSFSTLEIQRTEQGDSAMYLCASSLSSGRETQYFGPGTRLLVL.

The genes are TRBV11-3 and TRBJ2-5, with a tentative D call TRBD2 (5 bases). The ends were cut back, 1 base at V and 5 bases at J, with 11 bases in the middle. Looked up from germline, CDR1 is SGHNT and CDR2 is YENEEA. CDR3 length: 14 amino acids. CDR3: CASSLARGGETQYF. The CDR3 DNA reads as TGTGCCAGCAGCTTAGCCCGGGGTGGGGAGACCCAGTACTTC.

The CDR3 DNA sequence: TGTGCCAGTAGTCCCGACAGGGACACTGAAGCTTTCTTT. Protein sequence: CASSPDRDTEAFF. The chain is built from TRBV19 and TRBJ1-1; 7 nucleotides line up with TRBD1. Germline CDR1 LNHDA, CDR2 SQIVND (reference sequence). V lost 5 bases, J lost 3 bases, and 3 bases stayed unmatched. This CDR3 has 13 residues.

V gene TRBV28 combines with J gene TRBJ1-2; D not certain. The V end was cut by 3 bases, the J end by 4 bases, with 18 bases between. This CDR3 is built from 16 residues. CDR1 and CDR2 from the germline V gene are MDHEN and SYDVKM. The CDR3 DNA is TGTGCCAGCAGTTTTGGTGTGGCATTCTCGTCCTATGGCTACACCTTC. Protein sequence: CASSFGVAFSSYGYTF.

The chain joins TRBV6-5 to TRBJ1-3, with D unclear. Per germline, CDR1 MNHEY and CDR2 SVGAGI. This CDR3 region has 13 residues. V shed 0 bases and J shed 6 bases, with 6 bases lying between them. As DNA, the CDR3 is TGTGCCAGCAGTTACTCGAGCTCAAACACCATATATTTT. Encoded protein: CASSYSSSNTIYF.

V usage is TRBV29-1 and J usage is TRBJ2-3; the D gene is possibly TRBD2 (5 bases). Germline lookup yields CDR1 SQVTM and CDR2 ANQGSEA. This CDR3 comprises 15 residues. The CDR3, as DNA: TGCACTAGCAAGGGTCTCCCCGACGGTCCAGATACGCAGTATTTT. Its translation is CTSKGLPDGPDTQYF.

The V call is TRBV7-6, the J call TRBJ2-5, with TRBD1 identical over 7 bases. CDR1 and CDR2 from the germline V gene are SGHVS and FNYEAQ. The CDR3 totals 14 residues. The trim removed 5 bases at V and 1 base at J, leaving 4 bases unmatched. As DNA, the CDR3 is TGTGCCAGCAGCCAAGGGACAGCCCAAGAGACCCAGTACTTC. Encoded protein: CASSQGTAQETQYF.

The V and J genes are TRBV6-1 and TRBJ2-7; D is perhaps TRBD2 (5 bases). Germline V gives CDR1 MNHNS, CDR2 SASEGT. Deletions cut 3 bases from V and 2 bases from J, with 8 bases between. The CDR3 has 13 amino acids. CDR3 amino acids: CASSERVAYEQYF. DNA of the CDR3: TGTGCCAGCAGTGAGAGGGTTGCCTACGAGCAGTACTTC.

This chain connects TRBV28 to TRBJ1-2, with 9 positions matching TRBD1. This CDR3 is built from 13 residues. V lost 7 bases and J lost 4; bases outside the gene matches: 4. The germline V gene has CDR1 MDHEN and CDR2 SYDVKM. As DNA, the CDR3 is TGTGCCAGCACGGCGACAGGGGGCTATGGCTACACCTTC. Its translation: CASTATGGYGYTF.

The rearrangement uses TRBV30 and TRBJ2-1; D uncertain. The CDR3 sequence is 11 residues long. Per the germline V gene, CDR1 is GTSNPN and CDR2 is SVGIG (reference sequence). Trimming stripped 3 bases from V and 8 bases from J, with 8 bases between. CDR3 amino acids: CAWRRSDEQFF. The CDR3 DNA reads as TGTGCCTGGAGGCGAAGCGATGAGCAGTTCTTC.

J is TRBJ2-7 and V is TRBV6-2 or TRBV6-3; 9 bases align to TRBD2. The V gene's germline CDR1 is MNHEY and CDR2 SVGEGT. Germline trimming cut 2 bases from V and 8 bases from J; bases unmatched to any gene: 16. The CDR3 loop spans 17 amino acids. CDR3 DNA: TGTGCCAGCAGTTACCCCCAGTACGGCGGGAGGGCCCCCAAGCAGTACTTC. Translating gives CASSYPQYGGRAPKQYF.

The chain joins TRBV28 to TRBJ1-1, with 9 bases fitting TRBD1. Trimming took 8 bases from V and 2 from J; bases not matched to a gene: 21. The CDR3 has 19 amino acids. The germline V gene encodes CDR1 MDHEN and CDR2 SYDVKM. CDR3 sequence: CASVTGTGRFFGINTEAFF. The CDR3 DNA follows: TGTGCCAGCGTGACCGGGACAGGGAGATTTTTTGGTATAAACACTGAAGCTTTCTTT.

The V gene is TRBV7-2, the J gene TRBJ2-1; 14 bases are shared with TRBD2. CDR1 and CDR2 from the germline V gene are SGHTA and FQGNSA. The ends lost 6 bases at V and 7 bases at J; junction bases unmatched: 8. This CDR3 is built from 16 residues. The CDR3 coding sequence is TGTGCCAGCAGGGACTCCGGGACTAGCGGGAGTAATGAGCAGTTCTTC. This translates into CASRDSGTSGSNEQFF.

The V gene is TRBV3-1 (or the pseudogene TRBV3-2), the J gene TRBJ2-6; D not certain. V was shortened by 3 bases and J by 1 base, with 4 bases between the two germline ends. The CDR3 consists of 14 residues. Per germline, CDR1 LGHDT and CDR2 YNNKEL (reference sequence). The CDR3 region is CASSQRSGANVLTF. The CDR3 bases are TGTGCCAGCAGCCAGAGATCTGGGGCCAACGTCCTGACTTTC.

There are many counts of this clone. The CDR3 loop reads CASSLASGISGYEQYF. DNA for the CDR3: TGCGCCAGCAGCTTGGCCTCGGGAATTAGCGGTTACGAGCAGTACTTC. The V and J genes are TRBV5-1 and TRBJ2-7, with D possibly matching TRBD2 (6 bases). V gave up 0 bases and J gave up 4 bases, with 17 bases separating them. Germline V gene lookup returns CDR1 SGHRS and CDR2 YFSETQ. CDR3 length: 16 residues.

The V gene is TRBV3-1 (or the pseudogene TRBV3-2), the J gene TRBJ1-1, with TRBD1 identical over 9 bases. The V gene end was trimmed by 3 bases and the J gene end by 10 bases; junction bases not matched to a gene: 3. CDR1 LGHDT and CDR2 YNNKEL come from the germline V gene (reference sequence). The length of the CDR3 is 12 residues. CDR3 region: CASSQRGQGAFF. The CDR3 bases are TGTGCCAGCAGCCAGAGGGGACAGGGAGCTTTCTTT.

The table lists this clone with a few counts. The chain employs TRBV24-1 and TRBJ1-2, with D hard to call. Germline V gene sequence: CDR1 KGHDR, CDR2 SFDVKD. The V gene lost 4 bases and the J gene lost 11 bases, with 19 bases spanning the gap. The CDR3 has 14 amino acids. The CDR3 here is CATSEPGPLNRYTF. The CDR3 DNA follows: TGTGCCACCAGTGAACCGGGTCCTCTTAATCGGTACACCTTC.